This entry is about one T cell receptor (beta chain). These data are taken from a study of T cell responses to AZD1222 COVID-19 vaccine. Sequencing used immunoSEQ multiplex PCR; TCRdb keeps in-frame clones, though not all of them. Here the sample spans 150,000 to 200,000 clones, over 80% being singletons. In germline, CDR1 is GTSNPN, CDR2 SVGIG (reference sequence). This CDR3 has 13 amino acids. Germline trimming cut 7 bases from V and 0 bases from J; bases unmatched to any gene: 4. This specimen consisted of peripheral blood, obtained on day 0 of AZD1222 vaccination. V gene TRBV30 combines with J gene TRBJ1-1, with 8 bases matching TRBD1. The source of this sequence is an adult in good health. The CDR3, as DNA: TGTGCCTTTGACAGGGGCATGAACACTGAAGCTTTCTTT. Its translation: CAFDRGMNTEAFF. The full variable domain, rest sourced from reference TRBV30 and TRBJ1-1, is SQTIHQWPATLVQPVGSPLSLECTVEGTSNPNLYWYRQAAGRGLQLLFYSVGIGQISSEVPQNLSASRPQDRQFILSSKKLLLSDSGFYLCAFDRGMNTEAFFGQGTRLTVV.